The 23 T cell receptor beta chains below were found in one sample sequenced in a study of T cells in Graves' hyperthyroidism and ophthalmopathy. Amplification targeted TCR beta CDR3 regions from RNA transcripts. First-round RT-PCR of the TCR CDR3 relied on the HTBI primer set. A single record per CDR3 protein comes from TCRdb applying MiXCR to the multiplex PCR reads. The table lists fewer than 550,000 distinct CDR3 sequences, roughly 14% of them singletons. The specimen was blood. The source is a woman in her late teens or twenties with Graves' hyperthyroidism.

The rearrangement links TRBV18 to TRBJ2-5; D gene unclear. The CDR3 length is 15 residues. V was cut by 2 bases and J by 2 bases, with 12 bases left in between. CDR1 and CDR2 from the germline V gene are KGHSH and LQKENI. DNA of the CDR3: TGTGCCAGCTCACCAGGCCAGAGGCGGCAAGAGACCCAGTACTTC. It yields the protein CASSPGQRRQETQYF.

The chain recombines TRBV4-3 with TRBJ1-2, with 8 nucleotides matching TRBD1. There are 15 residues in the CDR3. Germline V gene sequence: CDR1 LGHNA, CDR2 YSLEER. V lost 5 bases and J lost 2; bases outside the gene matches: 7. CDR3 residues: CASSEHRGSNYGYTF. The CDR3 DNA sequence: TGCGCCAGCAGCGAACACAGGGGGTCCAACTATGGCTACACCTTC.

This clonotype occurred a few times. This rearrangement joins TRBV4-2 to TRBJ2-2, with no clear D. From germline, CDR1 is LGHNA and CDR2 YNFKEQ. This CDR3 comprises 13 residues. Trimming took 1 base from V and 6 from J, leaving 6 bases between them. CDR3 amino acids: CASSQASSGELFF. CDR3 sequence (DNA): TGTGCCAGCAGCCAAGCGTCTTCCGGGGAGCTGTTTTTT.

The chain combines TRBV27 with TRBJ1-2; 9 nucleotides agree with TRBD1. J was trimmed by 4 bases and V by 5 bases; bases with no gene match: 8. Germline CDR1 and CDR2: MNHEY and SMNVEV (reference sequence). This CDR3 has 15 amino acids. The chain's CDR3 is CASSALPGQGYGYTF. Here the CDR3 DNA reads TGTGCCAGCAGTGCGCTCCCGGGACAGGGCTATGGCTACACCTTC.

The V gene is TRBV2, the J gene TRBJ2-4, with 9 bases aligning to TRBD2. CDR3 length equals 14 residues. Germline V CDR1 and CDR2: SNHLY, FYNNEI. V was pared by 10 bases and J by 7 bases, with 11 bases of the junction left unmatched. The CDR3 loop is CATRAGGQYNIQYF. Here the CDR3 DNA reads TGTGCCACCAGAGCGGGGGGACAGTATAACATTCAGTACTTC.

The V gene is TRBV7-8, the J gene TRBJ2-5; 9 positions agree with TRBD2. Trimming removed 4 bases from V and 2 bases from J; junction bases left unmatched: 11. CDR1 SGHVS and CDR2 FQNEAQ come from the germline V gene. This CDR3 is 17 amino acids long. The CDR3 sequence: CASSSRGGGAVQETQYF. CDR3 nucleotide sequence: TGTGCCAGCAGCTCCCGAGGCGGGGGGGCGGTACAAGAGACCCAGTACTTC.

CDR3 DNA sequence: TGTGCCAGCAGCTTAGGCAGAGGAGACACCATATATTTT. Translated: CASSLGRGDTIYF. V is TRBV7-2 and J is TRBJ1-3; the D is unclear. Per the germline V gene, CDR1 is SGHTA and CDR2 is FQGNSA. The CDR3 length is 13 residues. V was trimmed by 1 base and J by 8 bases, leaving 9 bases between them.

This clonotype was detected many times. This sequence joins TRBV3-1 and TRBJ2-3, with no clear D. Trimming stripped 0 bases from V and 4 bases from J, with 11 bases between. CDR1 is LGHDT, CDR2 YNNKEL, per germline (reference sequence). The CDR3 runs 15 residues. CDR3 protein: CASSQDGVVADTQYF. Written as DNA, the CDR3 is TGTGCCAGCAGCCAAGATGGGGTAGTGGCAGATACGCAGTATTTT.

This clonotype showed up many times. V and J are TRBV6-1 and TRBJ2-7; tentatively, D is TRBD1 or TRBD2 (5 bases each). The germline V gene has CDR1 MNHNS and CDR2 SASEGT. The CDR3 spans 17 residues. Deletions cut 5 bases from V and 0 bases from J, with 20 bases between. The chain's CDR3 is CASSLLYRDRSSYEQYF. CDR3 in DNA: TGTGCCAGCAGTCTCCTCTACCGGGACCGAAGCTCCTACGAGCAGTACTTC.

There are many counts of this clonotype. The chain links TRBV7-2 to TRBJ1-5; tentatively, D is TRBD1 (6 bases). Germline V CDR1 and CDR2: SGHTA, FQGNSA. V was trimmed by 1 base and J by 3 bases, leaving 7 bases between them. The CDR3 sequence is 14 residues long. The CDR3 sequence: CASSLGTVNQPQHF. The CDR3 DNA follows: TGTGCCAGCAGCTTAGGGACAGTCAATCAGCCCCAGCATTTT.

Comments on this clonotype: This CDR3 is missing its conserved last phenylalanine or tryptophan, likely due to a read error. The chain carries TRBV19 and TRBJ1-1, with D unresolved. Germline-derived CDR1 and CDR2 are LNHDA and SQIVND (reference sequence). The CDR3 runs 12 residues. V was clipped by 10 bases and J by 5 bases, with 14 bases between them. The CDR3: CATSQDKTEAFL. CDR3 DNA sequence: TGTGCCACCTCTCAGGATAAAACTGAAGCTTTCCTT.

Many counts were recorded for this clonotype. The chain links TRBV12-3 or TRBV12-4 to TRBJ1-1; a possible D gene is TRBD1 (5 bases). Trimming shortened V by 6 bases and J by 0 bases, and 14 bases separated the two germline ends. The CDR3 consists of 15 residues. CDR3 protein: CASSSGRPMNTEAFF. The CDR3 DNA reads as TGTGCCAGCAGCTCGGGACGGCCCATGAACACTGAAGCTTTCTTT.

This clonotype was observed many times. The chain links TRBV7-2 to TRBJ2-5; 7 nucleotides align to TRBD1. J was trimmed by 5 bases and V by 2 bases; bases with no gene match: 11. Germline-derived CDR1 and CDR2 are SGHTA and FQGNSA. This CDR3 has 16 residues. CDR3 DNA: TGTGCCAGCAGCTTATACCTAGGGGGCGCGAGGGAGACCCAGTACTTC. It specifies CASSLYLGGARETQYF.

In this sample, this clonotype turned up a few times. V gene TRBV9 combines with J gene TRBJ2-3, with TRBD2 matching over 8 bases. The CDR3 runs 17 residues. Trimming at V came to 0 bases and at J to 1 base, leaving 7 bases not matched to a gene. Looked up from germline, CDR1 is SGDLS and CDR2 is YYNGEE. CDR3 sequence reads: CASSVGSLAGRTDTQYF. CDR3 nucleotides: TGTGCCAGCAGCGTAGGCAGTCTAGCGGGCCGCACAGATACGCAGTATTTT.

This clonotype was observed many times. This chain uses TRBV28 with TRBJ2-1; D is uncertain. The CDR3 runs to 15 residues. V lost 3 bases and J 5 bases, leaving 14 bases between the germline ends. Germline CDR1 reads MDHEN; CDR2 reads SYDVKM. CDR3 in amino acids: CASSFVSANDNEQFF. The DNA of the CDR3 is TGTGCCAGCAGTTTCGTGTCGGCGAACGACAATGAGCAGTTCTTC.

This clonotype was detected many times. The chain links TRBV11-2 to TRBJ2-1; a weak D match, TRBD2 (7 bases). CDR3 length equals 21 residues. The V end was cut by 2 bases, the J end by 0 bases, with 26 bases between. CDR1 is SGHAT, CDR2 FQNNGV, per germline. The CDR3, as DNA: TGTGCCAGCAGCTTATTTTTGGGGGGGCTACGCTACGTGCCCTCCTACAATGAGCAGTTCTTC. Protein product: CASSLFLGGLRYVPSYNEQFF.

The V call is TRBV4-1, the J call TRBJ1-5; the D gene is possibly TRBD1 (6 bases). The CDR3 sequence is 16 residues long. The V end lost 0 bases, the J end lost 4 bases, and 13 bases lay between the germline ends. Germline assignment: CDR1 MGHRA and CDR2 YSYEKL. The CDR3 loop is CASSQEVRQGNQPQHF. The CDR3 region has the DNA TGCGCCAGCAGCCAAGAAGTTCGTCAGGGGAATCAGCCCCAGCATTTT.

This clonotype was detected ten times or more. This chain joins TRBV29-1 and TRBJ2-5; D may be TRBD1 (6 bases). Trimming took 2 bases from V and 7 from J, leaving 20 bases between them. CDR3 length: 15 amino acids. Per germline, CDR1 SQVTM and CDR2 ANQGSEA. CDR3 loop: CSVEPGDGYSGTQYF. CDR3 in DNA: TGCAGCGTTGAACCAGGGGATGGCTACTCCGGGACCCAGTACTTC.

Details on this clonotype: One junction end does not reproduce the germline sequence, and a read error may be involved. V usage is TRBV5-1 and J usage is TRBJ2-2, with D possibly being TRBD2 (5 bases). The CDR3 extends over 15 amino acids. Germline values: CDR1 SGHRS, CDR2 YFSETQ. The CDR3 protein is CASSLVTENTGELSF. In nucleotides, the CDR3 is TGCGCCAGCAGCTTGGTAACAGAGAACACCGGGGAGCTGTCTTTT.

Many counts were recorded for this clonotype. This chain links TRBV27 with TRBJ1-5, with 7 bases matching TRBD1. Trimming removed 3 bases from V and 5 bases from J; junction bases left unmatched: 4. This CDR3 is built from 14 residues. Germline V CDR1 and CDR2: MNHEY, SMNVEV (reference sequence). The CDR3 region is CASSFTGVDQPQHF. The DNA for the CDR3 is TGTGCCAGCAGTTTTACAGGGGTGGATCAGCCCCAGCATTTT.

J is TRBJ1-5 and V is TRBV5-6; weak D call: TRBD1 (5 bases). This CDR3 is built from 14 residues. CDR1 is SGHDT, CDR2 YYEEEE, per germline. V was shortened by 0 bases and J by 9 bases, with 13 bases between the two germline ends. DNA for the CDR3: TGTGCCAGCAGCTTGGCGTCAGGGCCTGGGCCCCAGCATTTT. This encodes CASSLASGPGPQHF.

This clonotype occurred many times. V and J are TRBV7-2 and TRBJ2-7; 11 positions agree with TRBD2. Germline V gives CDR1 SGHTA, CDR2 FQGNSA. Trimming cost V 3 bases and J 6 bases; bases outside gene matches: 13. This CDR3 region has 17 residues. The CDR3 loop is CASSFSGTSGPQGEQYF. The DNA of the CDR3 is TGTGCCAGCAGCTTTTCCGGGACTAGCGGACCCCAGGGCGAGCAGTACTTC.

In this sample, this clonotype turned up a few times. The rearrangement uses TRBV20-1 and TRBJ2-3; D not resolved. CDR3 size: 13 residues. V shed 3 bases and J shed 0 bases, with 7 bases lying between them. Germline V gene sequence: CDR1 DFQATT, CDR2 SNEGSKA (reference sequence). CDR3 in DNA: TGCAGTGCTAGGTCCCCTAGCACAGATACGCAGTATTTT. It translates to CSARSPSTDTQYF.